The T cell receptor beta chain described here comes from a study of blood T cell repertoires in COVID-19. Produced via immunoSEQ multiplex PCR; TCRdb's table is partial and in-frame only. The data show approximately 76,000 clones, approximately 80% seen once. Trimming took 4 bases from V and 0 from J; bases not matched to a gene: 11. Germline V CDR1 and CDR2: SGHDT, YYEEEE. This CDR3 comprises 18 residues. The sample consisted of peripheral blood. The chain employs TRBV5-6 and TRBJ2-4; 9 bases are shared with TRBD1. The source is a man aged 45-60 years with acute or convalescent COVID-19. This CDR3 is CASSRGQGPSLAKNIQYF. The CDR3 DNA sequence: TGTGCCAGCAGCCGGGGACAGGGACCAAGTTTAGCCAAAAACATTCAGTACTTC.